The 22 T cell receptor beta chains given below trace back to one sample, sequenced in a study of blood T cell repertoires in COVID-19 (dated by TCRdb to about 2020). Library creation used the immunoSEQ multiplex PCR assay. TCRdb took over this immuneACCESS table, retaining in-frame rearrangements with V and J assigned. Such tables are incomplete; in checked studies, under half of the missing clones stem from an unresolved V gene, and the remainder is unexplained. The sample profile shows around 69,000 clones; roughly nine tenths of them were found once. About 4.9% of the sample rests with the top ten. Sequences were obtained from peripheral blood. These TCRs come from a woman aged 45 to 65 with active COVID-19.

The CDR3 reads CASSLRGQNNSPLHF. The CDR3 DNA follows: TGCGCCAGCAGCTTGAGGGGACAGAATAATTCACCCCTCCACTTT. The V and J genes are TRBV5-1 and TRBJ1-6; 7 nucleotides align to TRBD1. V was pared by 1 base and J by 5 bases, with 3 bases of the junction left unmatched. The CDR3 totals 15 residues. Germline loops: CDR1 SGHRS, CDR2 YFSETQ.

The rearrangement uses TRBV6-1 and TRBJ1-5; D is unresolved. The length of the CDR3 is 14 residues. Trimming left V 3 bases short and J 0 bases short, with 6 bases between. CDR1 MNHNS and CDR2 SASEGT come from the germline V gene. CDR3 region: CASSDGGSNQPQHF. The CDR3 DNA sequence: TGTGCCAGCAGTGACGGCGGTAGCAATCAGCCCCAGCATTTT.

V gene TRBV5-1 combines with J gene TRBJ1-6; 7 nucleotides line up with TRBD1. J was trimmed by 8 bases and V by 3 bases; bases with no gene match: 11. The CDR3 has 16 residues. Germline assignment: CDR1 SGHRS and CDR2 YFSETQ. In nucleotides, the CDR3 is TGCGCCAGCAGCTCGGTGGTTGGGACAGTCGATTCACCCCTCCACTTT. It codes for CASSSVVGTVDSPLHF.

This sequence joins TRBV6-5 and TRBJ2-1; the match to TRBD2 covers 7 bases. This CDR3 contains 14 residues. The J segment lost 6 bases and the V segment lost 6 bases, leaving 8 bases of the junction unmatched. Germline CDR1 MNHEY, CDR2 SVGAGI. CDR3 coding DNA: TGTGCCAGCAGGCCAGCGGGATCGAGCAATGAGCAGTTCTTC. Translated: CASRPAGSSNEQFF.

J is TRBJ2-7 and V is TRBV19, with 9 bases fitting TRBD1. V shed 4 bases and J 7 bases; nucleotides not matched to a gene: 8. The CDR3 loop spans 14 amino acids. Looked up from germline, CDR1 is LNHDA and CDR2 is SQIVND (reference sequence). Written as DNA, the CDR3 is TGTGCCAGTAGTAGAGGGACAGGGTTTTGGGAGCAGTACTTC. The encoded protein is CASSRGTGFWEQYF.

This rearrangement joins TRBV18 to TRBJ2-1; D is possibly TRBD2 (5 bases). The germline V gene has CDR1 KGHSH and CDR2 LQKENI. V was cut by 6 bases and J by 3 bases, with 18 bases left in between. The CDR3 sequence is 16 residues long. The DNA of the CDR3 is TGTGCCAGCTCGGATTTTATAGCGAAACACTACAATGAGCAGTTCTTC. Protein: CASSDFIAKHYNEQFF.

This clone was seen only once. The chain couples TRBV7-2 to TRBJ2-1; D is ambiguous. Looked up from germline, CDR1 is SGHTA and CDR2 is FQGNSA. The CDR3 is 13 amino acids. The V gene lost 1 base and the J gene lost 7 bases, with 8 bases spanning the gap. Here the CDR3 DNA reads TGTGCCAGCAGCTTAGGAGGCAGAAATGAGCAGTTCTTC. This codes for CASSLGGRNEQFF.

This chain joins TRBV10-3 and TRBJ2-1; 11 positions match TRBD2. The CDR3 has 15 amino acids. V was clipped by 4 bases and J by 7 bases; unmatched bases: 6. Germline CDR1 ENHRY, CDR2 SYGVKD. CDR3 nucleotides: TGTGCCATCAGTGGAGCTAGCGGGAGGTCAAATGAGCAGTTCTTC. Amino acid sequence: CAISGASGRSNEQFF.

The chain employs TRBV11-3 and TRBJ2-1; tentative D call: TRBD1 (6 bases). This CDR3 has 14 amino acids. V was pared by 5 bases and J by 9 bases, with 17 bases between. CDR1 SGHNT and CDR2 YENEEA come from the germline V gene. In nucleotides, the CDR3 is TGTGCCAGCAGCAACGCACTAATAGGGGGTGAGCAGTTCTTC. This translates into CASSNALIGGEQFF.

This chain uses TRBV27 with TRBJ2-7, with 8 bases aligning to TRBD2. The ends lost 7 bases at V and 3 bases at J; junction bases unmatched: 8. The CDR3 has 14 residues. Germline CDR1 reads MNHEY; CDR2 reads SMNVEV (reference sequence). CDR3 DNA: TGTGCCAGCACCTCGGGACTAGGGGACTACGAGCAGTACTTC. Encoded protein: CASTSGLGDYEQYF.

The chain joins TRBV6-5 to TRBJ2-7; D is perhaps TRBD1 (6 bases). The CDR3 spans 14 residues. V lost 11 bases and J lost 2, with 19 bases in between. Looked up from germline, CDR1 is MNHEY and CDR2 is SVGAGI. CDR3 residues: CAGAPGTSAYEQYF. The CDR3, as DNA: TGTGCCGGGGCCCCCGGGACATCAGCCTACGAGCAGTACTTC.

This chain uses TRBV7-8 with TRBJ1-5; TRBD1 might be the D (5 bases). Trimming removed 5 bases from V and 4 bases from J, with 18 bases in between. CDR1 and CDR2 from the germline V gene are SGHVS and FQNEAQ. The CDR3 is 16 amino acids. The CDR3 nucleotides read TGTGCCAGCAGCGACTCAAGAGCAGGGTCTAATCAGCCCCAGCATTTT. It is translated as CASSDSRAGSNQPQHF.

The gene calls are TRBV3-1 (or the pseudogene TRBV3-2) and TRBJ2-2, with D maybe TRBD2 (6 bases). The CDR3 loop spans 14 amino acids. V lost 2 bases and J 6 bases, leaving 10 bases between the germline ends. Germline V gene sequence: CDR1 LGHDT, CDR2 YNNKEL (reference sequence). In DNA form, the CDR3 reads TGTGCCAGCAGCCAACGGGAGTTCGCCGGGGAGCTGTTTTTT. Translation gives CASSQREFAGELFF.

This clone came up a few times. The chain is built from TRBV29-1 and TRBJ1-5, with D possibly being TRBD1 (5 bases). Germline V gene data show CDR1 as SQVTM and CDR2 as ANQGSEA. The CDR3 covers 14 residues. The germline V and J ends were trimmed by 4 bases and 6 bases, with 16 bases remaining between them. CDR3 region: CSVGGGLSGQPQHF. As DNA, the CDR3 is TGCAGCGTTGGGGGGGGGTTGAGCGGTCAGCCCCAGCATTTT.

This clone was recorded only once. The gene calls are TRBV27 and TRBJ1-4, with a tentative D call TRBD1 (5 bases). The V gene's germline CDR1 is MNHEY and CDR2 SMNVEV (reference sequence). Between the trimmed V and J ends, which lost 1 base and 8 bases, there was a span of 20 bases. This CDR3 comprises 17 residues. The CDR3 DNA reads as TGTGCCAGCAGTTTATATCCCCACTTAGGGGTAGGGGAAAAACTGTTTTTT. Its translation is CASSLYPHLGVGEKLFF.

The genes are TRBV12-5 and TRBJ1-3; 7 bases match TRBD1. The CDR3 contains 16 residues. Germline V gene sequence: CDR1 LGHNT, CDR2 FRNRAP. The V segment lost 1 base and the J segment 1 base; nucleotides outside the gene matches: 4. Written as DNA, the CDR3 is TGTGCTAGTGGTTTGGGAGACAGGGCATCTGGAAACACCATATATTTT. It translates to CASGLGDRASGNTIYF.

The J gene is TRBJ1-2, the V gene TRBV5-4; D is perhaps TRBD1 (5 bases). CDR3 length equals 16 residues. Between the trimmed V and J ends, which lost 2 bases and 3 bases, there was a span of 17 bases. Germline lookup yields CDR1 SGHNT and CDR2 YYREEE (reference sequence). The CDR3 coding sequence is TGTGCCAGCAGCTTTGTTGGGCAGGGTTCTTACTATGGCTACACCTTC. This encodes CASSFVGQGSYYGYTF.

The CDR3 loop reads CASSPDRGHTIYF. In nucleotides, the CDR3 is TGTGCCAGCTCACCGGACAGGGGGCACACCATATATTTT. The genes are TRBV18 and TRBJ1-3, with 11 nucleotides matching TRBD1. J was trimmed by 8 bases and V by 3 bases; bases with no gene match: 0. The CDR3 runs to 13 residues. Looked up from germline, CDR1 is KGHSH and CDR2 is LQKENI.

This chain joins TRBV5-1 and TRBJ1-2; 9 nucleotides line up with TRBD1. The CDR3 sequence is 14 residues long. The germline CDR1 and CDR2 sequences are SGHRS and YFSETQ. Trimming cost V 5 bases and J 4 bases; bases outside gene matches: 6. The DNA of the CDR3 is TGCGCCAGCAGTTCACAGGGGGCAGTCTATGGCTACACCTTC. It codes for CASSSQGAVYGYTF.

The chain carries TRBV5-6 and TRBJ1-1, with 7 bases fitting TRBD1. Trimming took 0 bases from V and 5 from J; bases not matched to a gene: 10. The CDR3 runs to 16 residues. The germline gives CDR1 SGHDT, CDR2 YYEEEE. As DNA, the CDR3 is TGTGCCAGCAGCTTGGGAGCTCAGGGGGTGGGTACTGAAGCTTTCTTT. This translates into CASSLGAQGVGTEAFF.

The J gene is TRBJ2-6, the V gene TRBV5-8, with D possibly TRBD2 on 6 matching bases. Trimming stripped 1 base from V and 2 bases from J, with 7 bases between. From germline, CDR1 is SGHTS and CDR2 YDEGEE. This CDR3 is built from 15 residues. CDR3 coding DNA: TGTGCCAGCAGCTTGCGGGGGACTGGGGCCAACGTCCTGACTTTC. Encoded protein: CASSLRGTGANVLTF.

V is TRBV6-5 and J is TRBJ2-1; 8 bases match TRBD2. The CDR3 consists of 12 residues. V shed 8 bases and J 8 bases; nucleotides not matched to a gene: 5. Per germline, CDR1 MNHEY and CDR2 SVGAGI. This chain's CDR3 is CASEGLGDEQFF. The CDR3 coding sequence is TGTGCCAGCGAGGGACTAGGCGATGAGCAGTTCTTC.